These 25 T cell receptor beta chains originate from one sample sequenced in a study of blood T cell repertoires in COVID-19 (dated by TCRdb to the early 2020s). The library was built by means of the immunoSEQ multiplex PCR assay. TCRdb stores this immuneACCESS table with in-frame sequences only. Part of the clones is absent; in the studies checked, under half of the shortfall reflects unresolved V genes, and no reason is known for the rest. Recorded for this sample are roughly 430,000 clones; approximately 91% of them occurred a single time. The ten top clones hold 1.4% of the sample. Source material: PBMCs or T cells enriched from blood (not recorded which). These receptor sequences come from a woman younger than 30 who had been exposed to COVID-19.

The gene calls are TRBV2 and TRBJ2-1, with D possibly being TRBD2 (6 bases). This CDR3 is 14 amino acids long. V was shortened by 6 bases and J by 3 bases, with 12 bases between the two germline ends. CDR1 and CDR2 from the germline V gene are SNHLY and FYNNEI. CDR3 in DNA: TGTGCCAGCAGGGGGACTTCCTACTACAATGAGCAGTTCTTC. This sequence encodes CASRGTSYYNEQFF.

The gene calls are TRBV18 and TRBJ2-4; TRBD1 matches 7 bases. Germline loops: CDR1 KGHSH, CDR2 LQKENI. The V segment lost 0 bases and the J segment 1 base; nucleotides outside the gene matches: 15. CDR3 length: 20 amino acids. The CDR3 region is CASSPPIGTEDPMAKNIQYF. CDR3 DNA sequence: TGTGCCAGCTCACCACCGATAGGGACAGAAGACCCTATGGCCAAAAACATTCAGTACTTC.

The V and J genes are TRBV27 and TRBJ2-4; TRBD2 matches at 12 bases. This CDR3 is 18 amino acids long. Germline V lookup: CDR1 MNHEY, CDR2 SMNVEV (reference sequence). V was pared by 6 bases and J by 4 bases, with 13 bases of the junction left unmatched. The DNA for the CDR3 is TGTGCCAGCAGGAGGACGTTTGGGACTAGCGGGTTAAAAAACATTCAGTACTTC. This gives the protein CASRRTFGTSGLKNIQYF.

The chain is built from TRBV6-5 and TRBJ2-7, with D perhaps matching TRBD1 (5 bases). Germline V lookup: CDR1 MNHEY, CDR2 SVGAGI. Trimming pared 6 bases from V and 4 bases from J, leaving 16 bases between. The CDR3 extends over 14 amino acids. The CDR3 sequence: CASSRRPDSYEQYF. DNA for the CDR3: TGTGCCAGCAGCCGCCGACCTGACAGTTACGAGCAGTACTTC.

CDR3 region: CASRGQGEQPQHF. The CDR3 DNA follows: TGTGCCAGCAGAGGACAGGGGGAGCAGCCCCAGCATTTT. This chain connects TRBV6-5 to TRBJ1-5; 10 bases fit TRBD1. This CDR3 has 13 residues. Looked up from germline, CDR1 is MNHEY and CDR2 is SVGAGI. The V gene end was trimmed by 6 bases and the J gene end by 7 bases; junction bases not matched to a gene: 3.

With respect to this clone: A junction boundary mismatches the germline segment, possibly from a read error. The V and J genes are TRBV13 and TRBJ1-1; D ambiguous. CDR3 size: 15 residues. Germline V CDR1 and CDR2: PRHDT, FYEKMQ (reference sequence). The DNA of the CDR3 is TGTGCCAGCAGCGTAGGAATTTCCTCGAACACTGAAGCTTTCTTT. This encodes CASSVGISSNTEAFF.

V and J are TRBV19 and TRBJ2-7; 13 nucleotides match TRBD2. V shed 5 bases and J 8 bases; nucleotides not matched to a gene: 15. Per germline, CDR1 LNHDA and CDR2 SQIVND (reference sequence). This CDR3 is built from 17 residues. CDR3 amino acids: CASSLPRTSGGVWKQYF. The CDR3 DNA reads TGTGCCAGTAGTCTCCCAAGGACTAGCGGGGGAGTTTGGAAGCAGTACTTC.

This clone occurred a few times. The V and J genes are TRBV19 and TRBJ2-2; 12 nucleotides match TRBD2. There are 15 residues in the CDR3. V lost 7 bases and J lost 6; bases outside the gene matches: 6. The germline V gene encodes CDR1 LNHDA and CDR2 SQIVND (reference sequence). CDR3 sequence (DNA): TGTGCCAGTATAAGCCTAGCGGGGGGGCCCGGGGAGCTGTTTTTT. Its protein is CASISLAGGPGELFF.

The sample holds one count of this clone. The rearrangement links TRBV3-1 (or the pseudogene TRBV3-2) to TRBJ2-1; possibly TRBD1 for D (6 bases). This CDR3 region has 16 residues. Between the trimmed V and J ends, which lost 4 bases and 1 base, there was a span of 14 bases. Per the germline V gene, CDR1 is LGHDT and CDR2 is YNNKEL (reference sequence). Here the CDR3 reads CASSPVEDRSYNEQFF. In DNA, the CDR3 is TGTGCCAGCAGCCCCGTGGAGGACAGATCCTACAATGAGCAGTTCTTC.

The chain is built from TRBV5-6 and TRBJ1-4, with 7 positions matching TRBD1. Germline CDR1 and CDR2: SGHDT and YYEEEE. V was clipped by 4 bases and J by 5 bases; unmatched bases: 8. The CDR3 extends over 15 amino acids. CDR3 DNA sequence: TGTGCCAGCAGCCCGAGGACAGGAGGAAATGAAAAACTGTTTTTT. Protein: CASSPRTGGNEKLFF.

In nucleotides, the CDR3 is TGTGCCAGCAGTTTATTTGGCCGGCCCCTGGGCGGAAACACCATATATTTT. Its protein is CASSLFGRPLGGNTIYF. This sequence joins TRBV27 and TRBJ1-3; no clear D gene. Germline-derived CDR1 and CDR2 are MNHEY and SMNVEV (reference sequence). The CDR3 is 17 amino acids. V gave up 1 base and J gave up 4 bases, with 17 bases separating them.

The chain recombines TRBV5-1 with TRBJ2-2; D is unresolved. Germline-derived CDR1 and CDR2 are SGHRS and YFSETQ. Trimming removed 0 bases from V and 5 bases from J, with 5 bases in between. The length of the CDR3 is 13 residues. The CDR3: CASSLVETGELFF. For the CDR3, the DNA is TGCGCCAGCAGCTTGGTGGAGACCGGGGAGCTGTTTTTT.

This rearrangement joins TRBV6-2 or TRBV6-3 to TRBJ2-2, with TRBD1 as a possible D gene (6 bases). Per the germline V gene, CDR1 is MNHEY and CDR2 is SVGEGT. Trimming pared 6 bases from V and 5 bases from J, leaving 16 bases between. The length of the CDR3 is 15 residues. The DNA for the CDR3 is TGTGCCAGCAGCCCCACAGGGTTCGAAACCGGGGAGCTGTTTTTT. It translates to CASSPTGFETGELFF.

The genes are TRBV5-1 and TRBJ2-3; D is possibly TRBD2 (5 bases). The V end lost 4 bases, the J end lost 2 bases, and 17 bases lay between the germline ends. This CDR3 contains 16 residues. CDR1 and CDR2 from the germline V gene are SGHRS and YFSETQ. The CDR3 spells CASSRLYLGSTDTQYF. The CDR3 DNA follows: TGCGCCAGCAGCCGACTATACCTTGGCTCCACAGATACGCAGTATTTT.

CDR3 sequence reads: CASSLGTSYNLDEQYF. The CDR3 region has the DNA TGCGCCAGCAGCTTAGGGACTAGCTATAATTTGGACGAGCAGTACTTC. This chain connects TRBV5-1 to TRBJ2-7; 9 bases map to TRBD2. This CDR3 is built from 16 residues. With 2 bases clipped from V and 5 bases from J, the junction kept 11 bases outside the gene matches. Looked up from germline, CDR1 is SGHRS and CDR2 is YFSETQ.

This clone was seen just once. The chain has TRBV5-6 and TRBJ2-3; D is uncertain. This CDR3 spans 14 amino acids. V lost 2 bases and J 4 bases, leaving 11 bases between the germline ends. Germline lookup yields CDR1 SGHDT and CDR2 YYEEEE. The CDR3 region is CASSFQVAPDTQYF. CDR3 nucleotide sequence: TGTGCCAGCAGCTTCCAGGTTGCGCCAGATACGCAGTATTTT.

This chain connects TRBV7-8 to TRBJ1-5; TRBD1 is a possible D gene (5 bases). The CDR3 extends over 15 amino acids. Trimming left V 5 bases short and J 3 bases short, with 14 bases between. Germline CDR1 is SGHVS and CDR2 is FQNEAQ. DNA for the CDR3: TGTGCCAGCAGCCCGGGCCGGGGGATCAATCAGCCCCAGCATTTT. Encoded protein: CASSPGRGINQPQHF.

This chain connects TRBV28 to TRBJ2-1, with a possible D match to TRBD2 (5 bases). The CDR3 consists of 15 residues. CDR1 and CDR2 (germline): MDHEN, SYDVKM. V lost 3 bases, J lost 8 bases, and 17 bases lay in between. For the CDR3, the DNA is TGTGCCAGCAGTTTGGGTGTGGCGCAGAGGGATGAGCAGTTCTTC. It translates to CASSLGVAQRDEQFF.

V is TRBV19 and J is TRBJ2-7, with D perhaps TRBD1 (7 bases). Germline values: CDR1 LNHDA, CDR2 SQIVND (reference sequence). The length of the CDR3 is 15 residues. V was clipped by 5 bases and J by 0 bases, with 14 bases between them. CDR3 region: CASSGGTANSYEQYF. The CDR3 coding sequence is TGTGCCAGTAGTGGGGGGACAGCGAACTCCTACGAGCAGTACTTC.

This chain uses TRBV5-4 with TRBJ1-4; maybe TRBD1 (6 bases). Germline V gene data show CDR1 as SGHNT and CDR2 as YYREEE (reference sequence). Trimming pared 2 bases from V and 4 bases from J, leaving 12 bases between. The CDR3 is made up of 15 amino acids. CDR3 in DNA: TGTGCCAGCAGCTTACAGGGACGGGATAATGAAAAACTGTTTTTT. The encoded protein is CASSLQGRDNEKLFF.

The chain uses TRBV28 and TRBJ2-3, with 11 bases fitting TRBD2. The CDR3 spans 16 residues. J was trimmed by 3 bases and V by 3 bases; bases with no gene match: 5. Germline assignment: CDR1 MDHEN and CDR2 SYDVKM. Here the CDR3 reads CASSFRTSGRTDTQYF. In nucleotides, the CDR3 is TGTGCCAGCAGTTTCCGTACTAGCGGGAGAACAGATACGCAGTATTTT.

As to this clone: Its ends do not fully match the called genes, so a read error is possible. Other DNA sequences within the sample encode an identical CDR3. This rearrangement joins TRBV28 to TRBJ2-7; weak D call: TRBD2 (6 bases). The CDR3 consists of 13 residues. Germline V gene lookup returns CDR1 MDHEN and CDR2 SYDVKM. CDR3 DNA sequence: TGTGCCAGTAGTTTAAAGGACTACTACGAGCAGTACTTC. Its protein is CASSLKDYYEQYF. Full variable domain (outside the CDR3, taken from reference TRBV28 and TRBJ2-7): DVKVTQSSRYLVKRTGEKVFLECVQDMDHENMFWYRQDPGLGLRLIYFSYDVKMKEKGDIPEGYSVSREKKERFSLILESASTNQTSMYLCASSLKDYYEQYFGPGTRLTVT.

The table lists this clone with a count of one. This chain joins TRBV6-5 and TRBJ1-1; a possible D gene is TRBD1 (5 bases). CDR3 length equals 13 residues. From germline, CDR1 is MNHEY and CDR2 SVGAGI. Trimming took off 4 bases at V and 5 bases at J, with 11 bases between the two ends. CDR3 nucleotides: TGTGCCAGCAGTTGGCGCAGGGTTACTGAAGCTTTCTTT. Protein sequence: CASSWRRVTEAFF.

The chain is built from TRBV5-1 and TRBJ2-7; 11 bases are shared with TRBD1. The CDR3 is 15 amino acids. Germline V gene data show CDR1 as SGHRS and CDR2 as YFSETQ. V gave up 3 bases and J gave up 5 bases; unmatched junction bases: 7. The CDR3 DNA reads TGCGCCAGCAGCTGGGGGACAGGGGGTTCCGACGAGCAGTACTTC. Translating gives CASSWGTGGSDEQYF. The complete variable domain, with remaining parts taken from reference TRBV5-1 and TRBJ2-7, reads KAGVTQTPRYLIKTRGQQVTLSCSPISGHRSVSWYQQTPGQGLQFLFEYFSETQRNKGNFPGRFSGRQFSNSRSEMNVSTLELGDSALYLCASSWGTGGSDEQYFGPGTRLTVT.

V and J are TRBV3-1 (or the pseudogene TRBV3-2) and TRBJ2-7; D is perhaps TRBD2 (6 bases). CDR1 and CDR2 from the germline V gene are LGHDT and YNNKEL (reference sequence). V gave up 1 base and J gave up 2 bases, with 9 bases separating them. The CDR3 sequence is 14 residues long. CDR3 loop: CASSQGLGAYEQYF. The DNA for the CDR3 is TGTGCCAGCAGCCAAGGACTAGGGGCCTACGAGCAGTACTTC.